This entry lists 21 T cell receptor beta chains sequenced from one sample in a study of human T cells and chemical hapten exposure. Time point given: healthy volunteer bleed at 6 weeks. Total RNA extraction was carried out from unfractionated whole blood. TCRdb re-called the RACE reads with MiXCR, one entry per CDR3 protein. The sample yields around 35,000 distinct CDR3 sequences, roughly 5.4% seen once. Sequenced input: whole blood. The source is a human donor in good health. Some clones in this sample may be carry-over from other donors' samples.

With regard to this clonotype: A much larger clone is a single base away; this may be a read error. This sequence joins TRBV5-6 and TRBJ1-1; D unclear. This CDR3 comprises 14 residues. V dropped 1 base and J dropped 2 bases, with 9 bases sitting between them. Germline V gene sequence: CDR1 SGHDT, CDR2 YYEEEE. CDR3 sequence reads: CASSLIDENTEAFF. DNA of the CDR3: TGTGCCAGCAGCTTGATCGACGAAAACACTGAAGCTTTCTTT. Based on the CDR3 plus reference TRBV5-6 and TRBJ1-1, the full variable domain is DAGVTQSPTHLIKTRGQQVTLRCSPKSGHDTVSWYQQALGQGPQFIFQYYEEEERQRGNFPDRFSGHQFPNYSSELNVNALLLGDSALYLCASSLIDENTEAFFGQGTRLTVV.

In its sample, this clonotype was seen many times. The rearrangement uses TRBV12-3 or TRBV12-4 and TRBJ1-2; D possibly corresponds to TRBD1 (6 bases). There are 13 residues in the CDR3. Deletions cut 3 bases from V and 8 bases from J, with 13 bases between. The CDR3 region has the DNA TGTGCCAGCAGTTTGCAGGGGAGAGGGGGCTACACCTTC. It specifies CASSLQGRGGYTF.

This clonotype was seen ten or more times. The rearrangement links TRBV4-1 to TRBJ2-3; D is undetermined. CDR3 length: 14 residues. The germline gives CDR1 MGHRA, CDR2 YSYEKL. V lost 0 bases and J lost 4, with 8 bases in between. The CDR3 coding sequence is TGCGCCAGCAGCCAAGATAGGGCCTCAGATACGCAGTATTTT. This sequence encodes CASSQDRASDTQYF.

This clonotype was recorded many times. CDR3 sequence reads: CASSGLANTGELFF. The CDR3 DNA follows: TGTGCCAGCAGCGGACTAGCGAACACCGGGGAGCTGTTTTTT. The chain joins TRBV7-9 to TRBJ2-2; 7 positions agree with TRBD2. There are 14 residues in the CDR3. With V trimmed by 5 bases and J by 0 bases, 0 bases remained unmatched. Germline assignment: CDR1 SEHNR and CDR2 FQNEAQ (reference sequence).

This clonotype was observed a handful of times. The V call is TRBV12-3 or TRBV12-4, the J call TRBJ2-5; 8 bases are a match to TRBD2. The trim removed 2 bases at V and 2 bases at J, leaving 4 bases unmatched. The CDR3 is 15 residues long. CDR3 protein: CASSLQAGGQETQYF. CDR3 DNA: TGTGCCAGCAGTTTACAGGCGGGAGGACAAGAGACCCAGTACTTC.

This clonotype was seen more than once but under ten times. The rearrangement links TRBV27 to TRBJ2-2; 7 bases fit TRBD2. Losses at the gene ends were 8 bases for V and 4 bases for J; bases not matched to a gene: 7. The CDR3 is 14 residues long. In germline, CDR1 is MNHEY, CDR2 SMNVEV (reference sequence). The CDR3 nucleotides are TGTGCCAGCCACCCCCCGGGGGGCACCGGGGAGCTGTTTTTT. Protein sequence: CASHPPGGTGELFF.

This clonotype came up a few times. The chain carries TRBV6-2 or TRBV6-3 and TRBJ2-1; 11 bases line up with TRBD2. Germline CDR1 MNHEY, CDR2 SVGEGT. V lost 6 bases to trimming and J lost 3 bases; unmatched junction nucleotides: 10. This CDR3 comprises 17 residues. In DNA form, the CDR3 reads TGTGCCAGCAGCTACCGCCCCGGACTAGCGGGCTACAATGAGCAGTTCTTC. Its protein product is CASSYRPGLAGYNEQFF.

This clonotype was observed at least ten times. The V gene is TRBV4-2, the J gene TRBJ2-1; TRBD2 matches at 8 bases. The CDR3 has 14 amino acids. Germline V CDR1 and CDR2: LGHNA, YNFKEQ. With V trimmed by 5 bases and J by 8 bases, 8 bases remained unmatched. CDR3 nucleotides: TGTGCCAGCAGCGACAGCGGGAGATGGGATGAGCAGTTCTTC. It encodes CASSDSGRWDEQFF.

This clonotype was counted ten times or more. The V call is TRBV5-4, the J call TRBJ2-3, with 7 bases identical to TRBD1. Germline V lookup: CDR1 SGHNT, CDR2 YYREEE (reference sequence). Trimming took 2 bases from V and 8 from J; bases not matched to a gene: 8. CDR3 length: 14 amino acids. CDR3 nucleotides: TGTGCCAGCAGCTTCGAGGGGGCCTCCCTTACGCAGTATTTT. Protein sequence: CASSFEGASLTQYF.

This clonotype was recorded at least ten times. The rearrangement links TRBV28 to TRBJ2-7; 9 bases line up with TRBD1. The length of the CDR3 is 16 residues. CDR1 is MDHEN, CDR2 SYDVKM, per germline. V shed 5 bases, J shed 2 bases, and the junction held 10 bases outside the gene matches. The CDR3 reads CASSPPAGQGTYEQYF. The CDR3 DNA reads TGTGCCAGCAGTCCTCCCGCGGGACAGGGTACCTACGAGCAGTACTTC.

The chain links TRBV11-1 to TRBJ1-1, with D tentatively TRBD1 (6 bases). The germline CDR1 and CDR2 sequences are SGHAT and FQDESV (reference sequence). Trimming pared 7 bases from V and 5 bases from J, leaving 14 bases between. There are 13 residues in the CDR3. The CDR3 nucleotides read TGTGCCAGCATCCTCAGGGGAGGGACTGAAGCTTTCTTT. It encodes CASILRGGTEAFF.

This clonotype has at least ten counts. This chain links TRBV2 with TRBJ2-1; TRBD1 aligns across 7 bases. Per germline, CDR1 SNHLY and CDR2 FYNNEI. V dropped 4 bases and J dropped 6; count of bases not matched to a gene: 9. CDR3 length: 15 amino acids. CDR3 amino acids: CASSADKTGSNEQFF. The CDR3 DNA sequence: TGTGCCAGCAGTGCAGACAAGACAGGGTCCAATGAGCAGTTCTTC.

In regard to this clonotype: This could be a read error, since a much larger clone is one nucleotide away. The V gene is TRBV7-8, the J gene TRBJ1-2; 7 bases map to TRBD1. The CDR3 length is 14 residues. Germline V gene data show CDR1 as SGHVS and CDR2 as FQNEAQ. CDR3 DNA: TGTGCCAGCAGCTTAGGGACAGGAACCTATGGCCACACCTTC. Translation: CASSLGTGTYGHTF.

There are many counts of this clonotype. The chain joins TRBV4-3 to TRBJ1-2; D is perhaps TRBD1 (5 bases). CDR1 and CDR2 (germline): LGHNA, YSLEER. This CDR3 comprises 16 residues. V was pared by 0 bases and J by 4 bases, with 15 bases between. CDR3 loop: CASSQDWGAEIYGYTF. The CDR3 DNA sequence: TGCGCCAGCAGCCAAGATTGGGGCGCGGAGATCTATGGCTACACCTTC.

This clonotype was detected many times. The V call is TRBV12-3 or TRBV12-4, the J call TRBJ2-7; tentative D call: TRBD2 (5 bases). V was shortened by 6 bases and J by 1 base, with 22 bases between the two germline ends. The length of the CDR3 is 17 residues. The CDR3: CASSSAAAGLRSYEQYF. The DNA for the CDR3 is TGTGCCAGCAGCTCAGCCGCCGCTGGACTCCGATCCTACGAGCAGTACTTC.

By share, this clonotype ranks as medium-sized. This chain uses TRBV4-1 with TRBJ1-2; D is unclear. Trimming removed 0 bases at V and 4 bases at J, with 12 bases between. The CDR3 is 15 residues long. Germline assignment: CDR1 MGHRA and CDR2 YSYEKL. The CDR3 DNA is TGCGCCAGCAGCCAAGATCATGGGGAGCGCTATGGCTACACCTTC. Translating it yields CASSQDHGERYGYTF.

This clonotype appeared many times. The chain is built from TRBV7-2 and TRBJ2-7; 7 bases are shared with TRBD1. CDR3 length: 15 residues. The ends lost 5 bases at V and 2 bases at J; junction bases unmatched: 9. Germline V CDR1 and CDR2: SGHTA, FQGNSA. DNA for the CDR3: TGTGCCAGCAGCCAGGGACAGATTTTTACCTACGAGCAGTACTTC. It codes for CASSQGQIFTYEQYF.

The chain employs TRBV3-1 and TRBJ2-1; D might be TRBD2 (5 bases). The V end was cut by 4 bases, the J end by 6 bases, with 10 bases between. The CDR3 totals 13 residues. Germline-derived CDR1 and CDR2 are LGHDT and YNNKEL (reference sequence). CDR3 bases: TGTGCCAGCAGCCTAACTAGTCGCAATGAGCAGTTCTTC. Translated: CASSLTSRNEQFF.

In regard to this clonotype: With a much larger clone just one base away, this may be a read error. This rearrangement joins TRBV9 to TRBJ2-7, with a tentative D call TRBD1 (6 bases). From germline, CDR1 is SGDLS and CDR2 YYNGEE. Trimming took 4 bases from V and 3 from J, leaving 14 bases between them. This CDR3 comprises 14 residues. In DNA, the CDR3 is TGTGCCAGCAGCCCGGCCGGACAGTGCTACGAGCAGTACTTC. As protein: CASSPAGQCYEQYF.

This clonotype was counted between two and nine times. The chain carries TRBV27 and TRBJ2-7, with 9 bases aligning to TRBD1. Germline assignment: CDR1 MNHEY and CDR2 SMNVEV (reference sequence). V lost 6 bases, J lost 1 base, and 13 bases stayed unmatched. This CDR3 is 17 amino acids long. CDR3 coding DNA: TGTGCCAGCAGCCCAGTTAGTCCGGGACAGGGTTCCTACGAGCAGTACTTC. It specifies CASSPVSPGQGSYEQYF.

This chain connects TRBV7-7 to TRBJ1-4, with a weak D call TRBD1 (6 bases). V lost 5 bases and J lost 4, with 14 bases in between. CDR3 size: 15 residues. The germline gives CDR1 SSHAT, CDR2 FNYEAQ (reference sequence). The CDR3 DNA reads TGTGCCAGCAGCCCGCGAGGGGGGAATAATGAAAAACTGTTTTTT. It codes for CASSPRGGNNEKLFF.